These T cell receptor beta chains were read from a single sample in a study of Ad26.COV2.S vaccination and SARS-CoV-2 variants. Measured with immunoSEQ multiplex PCR; TCRdb has only the in-frame clones, and not every one. The sample has around 140,000 clones, roughly 85% seen once. Sequencing used peripheral blood, obtained after recovery from COVID-19. These receptor sequences come from a human donor who had recovered from COVID-19. The CDR3 runs from the conserved cysteine through the conserved F or W. The D gene is left open where the match is weak. Rows give clone size only sometimes, using once, few, many, or a class for an expanded clone.

V: TRBV21-1
D: NA
size: NA
CDR3: CASSNRDSRVLCTQYF

V: TRBV12-3/TRBV12-4
D: TRBD1
size: NA
CDR3: CASRSGGGTEAFF

V: TRBV29-1
D: TRBD2
size: NA
CDR3: CSVGLGGGGDTQYF

V: TRBV5-1
D: NA
size: NA
CDR3: CASSLGDMNTGELFF

V: TRBV9
D: NA
size: NA
CDR3: CASSDSWGGRNGYTF

V: TRBV18
D: NA
size: NA
CDR3: CASSFDRSTDTQYF

V: TRBV27
D: NA
size: NA
CDR3: CASSLSASYEQYF

V: TRBV19
D: NA
size: NA
CDR3: CASGDRSGYTF

V: TRBV28
D: NA
size: NA
CDR3: CASSPPRRRGASGYTF

V: TRBV27
D: NA
size: NA
CDR3: CASSLSGLGYGYTF

V: TRBV6-2/TRBV6-3
D: TRBD2
size: NA
CDR3: CASSRVTSWGTGELFF

V: TRBV30
D: TRBD2
size: NA
CDR3: CAWSVLAGGGNEQFF

V: TRBV4-3
D: TRBD1
size: NA
CDR3: CASSGTGTGDTEAFF

V: TRBV5-4
D: TRBD1
size: NA
CDR3: CASSIQDRARNEQFF

V: TRBV7-9
D: NA
size: NA
CDR3: CASSPDSLRQPQHF

V: TRBV28
D: NA
size: few
CDR3: CASSLSQGSQHF

V: TRBV5-4
D: NA
size: NA
CDR3: CASSLPLMGGQSYTF

V: TRBV13
D: TRBD1
size: NA
CDR3: CASSLTAMDRANYEQYF

V: TRBV19
D: NA
size: NA
CDR3: CASSISRVSTDTQYF

V: TRBV19
D: NA
size: NA
CDR3: CASSGAGSSTDTQYF

V: TRBV28
D: NA
size: NA
CDR3: CASIPITGTLFEGPDTEAFF

V: TRBV24-1
D: TRBD1
size: NA
CDR3: CATSDPGTVQETQYF

V: TRBV7-6
D: NA
size: NA
CDR3: CASSLDTDSYNEQFF

V: TRBV6-6
D: NA
size: NA
CDR3: CASTSGGTSTDTQYF

V: TRBV7-9
D: NA
size: few
CDR3: CASSLNNEQYF

V: TRBV19
D: TRBD2
size: NA
CDR3: CASAELSGGENEQFF

V: TRBV20-1
D: TRBD1
size: once
CDR3: CSASSGGIRNEQYF

V: TRBV6-1
D: NA
size: once
CDR3: CASSEKDSRRSPLHF

V: TRBV19
D: NA
size: NA
CDR3: CASSLYRRQDRNQPQHF